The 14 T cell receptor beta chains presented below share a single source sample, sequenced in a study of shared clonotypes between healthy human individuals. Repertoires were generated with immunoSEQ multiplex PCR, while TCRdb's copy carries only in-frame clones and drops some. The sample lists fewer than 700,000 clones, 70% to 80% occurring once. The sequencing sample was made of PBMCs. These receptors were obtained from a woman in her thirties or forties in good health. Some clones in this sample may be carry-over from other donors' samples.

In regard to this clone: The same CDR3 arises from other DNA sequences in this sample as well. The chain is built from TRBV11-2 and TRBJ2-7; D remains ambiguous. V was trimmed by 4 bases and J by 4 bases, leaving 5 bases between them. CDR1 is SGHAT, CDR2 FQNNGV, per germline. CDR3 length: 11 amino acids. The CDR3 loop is CASSSTYEQYF. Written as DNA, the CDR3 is TGTGCCAGCAGCTCCACGTACGAGCAGTACTTC.

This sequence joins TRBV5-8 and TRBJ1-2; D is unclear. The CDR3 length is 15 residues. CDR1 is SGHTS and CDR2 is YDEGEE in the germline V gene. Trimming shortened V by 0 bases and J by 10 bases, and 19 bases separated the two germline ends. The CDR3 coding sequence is TGTGCCAGCAGCTTGGTTCCGCACGGACCTCTCGACTACACCTTC. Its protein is CASSLVPHGPLDYTF.

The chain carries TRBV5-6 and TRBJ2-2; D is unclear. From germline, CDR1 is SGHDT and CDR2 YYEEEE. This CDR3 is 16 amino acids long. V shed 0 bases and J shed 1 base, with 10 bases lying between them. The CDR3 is CASSLVLGMNTGELFF. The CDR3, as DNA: TGTGCCAGCAGCTTGGTCCTGGGAATGAACACCGGGGAGCTGTTTTTT.

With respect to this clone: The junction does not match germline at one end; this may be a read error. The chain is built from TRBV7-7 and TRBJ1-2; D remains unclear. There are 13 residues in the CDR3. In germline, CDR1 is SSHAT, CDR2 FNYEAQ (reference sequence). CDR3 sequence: CASSLEAGFSYTF. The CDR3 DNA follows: TGTGCTAGCAGCTTAGAGGCTGGGTTTAGCTACACCTTC.

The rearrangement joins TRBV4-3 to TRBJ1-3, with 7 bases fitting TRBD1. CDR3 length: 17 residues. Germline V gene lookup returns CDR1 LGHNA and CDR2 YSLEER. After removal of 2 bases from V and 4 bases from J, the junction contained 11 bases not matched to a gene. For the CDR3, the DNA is TGCGCCAGCAGCCAAAGGCCCCTTACAGGGGTAGGAAACACCATATATTTT. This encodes CASSQRPLTGVGNTIYF.

The CDR3 region is CASSAFTGGGNTIYF. As DNA, the CDR3 is TGTGCCAGCAGTGCGTTCACAGGGGGTGGAAACACCATATATTTT. The V call is TRBV2, the J call TRBJ1-3, with TRBD1 identical over 8 bases. V lost 4 bases and J lost 3; bases outside the gene matches: 5. CDR1 and CDR2 from the germline V gene are SNHLY and FYNNEI. The CDR3 has 15 amino acids.

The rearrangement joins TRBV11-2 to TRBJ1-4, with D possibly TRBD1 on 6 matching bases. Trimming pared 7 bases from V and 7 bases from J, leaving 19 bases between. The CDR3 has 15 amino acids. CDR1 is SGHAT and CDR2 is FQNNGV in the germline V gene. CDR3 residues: CASNLLGTGTEKLFF. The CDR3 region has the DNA TGTGCCAGCAACCTATTGGGCACAGGGACTGAAAAACTGTTTTTT.

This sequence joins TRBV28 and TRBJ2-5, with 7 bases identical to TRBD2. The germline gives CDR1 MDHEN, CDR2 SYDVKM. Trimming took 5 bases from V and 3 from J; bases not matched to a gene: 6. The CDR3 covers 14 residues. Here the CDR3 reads CASSPWGGKETQYF. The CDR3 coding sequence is TGTGCCAGCAGTCCGTGGGGGGGGAAAGAGACCCAGTACTTC.

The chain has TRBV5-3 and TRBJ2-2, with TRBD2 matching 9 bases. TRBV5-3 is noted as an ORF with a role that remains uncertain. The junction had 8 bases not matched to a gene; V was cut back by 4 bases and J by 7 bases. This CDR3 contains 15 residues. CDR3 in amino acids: CARSPSGRFGGELFF. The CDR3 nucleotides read TGTGCCAGAAGCCCCAGCGGGAGGTTTGGCGGGGAGCTGTTTTTT.

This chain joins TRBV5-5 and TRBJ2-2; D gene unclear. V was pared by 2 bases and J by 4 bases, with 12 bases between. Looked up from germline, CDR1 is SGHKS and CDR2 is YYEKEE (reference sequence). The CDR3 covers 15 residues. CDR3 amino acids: CASSLYSGPTGELFF. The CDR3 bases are TGTGCCAGCAGCTTATACTCCGGGCCCACCGGGGAGCTGTTTTTT.

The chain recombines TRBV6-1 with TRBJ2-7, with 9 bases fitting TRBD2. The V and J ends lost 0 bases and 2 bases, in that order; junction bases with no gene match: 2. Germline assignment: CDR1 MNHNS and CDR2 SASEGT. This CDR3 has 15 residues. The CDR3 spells CASSEAAGGPYEQYF. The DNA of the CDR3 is TGTGCCAGCAGTGAAGCGGCGGGAGGGCCCTACGAGCAGTACTTC.

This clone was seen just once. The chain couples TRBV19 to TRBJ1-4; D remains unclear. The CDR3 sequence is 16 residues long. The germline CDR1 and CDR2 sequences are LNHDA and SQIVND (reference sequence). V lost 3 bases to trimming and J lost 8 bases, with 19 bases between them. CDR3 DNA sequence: TGTGCCAGTAGTATTATCGCGTCCGGAGTCGGGGAAAAACTGTTTTTT. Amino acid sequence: CASSIIASGVGEKLFF.

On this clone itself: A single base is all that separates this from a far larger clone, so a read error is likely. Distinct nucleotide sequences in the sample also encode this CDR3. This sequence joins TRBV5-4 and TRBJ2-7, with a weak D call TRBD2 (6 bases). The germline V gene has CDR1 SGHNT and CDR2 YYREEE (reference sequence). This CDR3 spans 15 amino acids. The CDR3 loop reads CASSLGGASSYEQYF. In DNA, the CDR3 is TGTGCCAGCAGCTTAGGCGGGGCGAGCTCCTATGAGCAGTACTTC.

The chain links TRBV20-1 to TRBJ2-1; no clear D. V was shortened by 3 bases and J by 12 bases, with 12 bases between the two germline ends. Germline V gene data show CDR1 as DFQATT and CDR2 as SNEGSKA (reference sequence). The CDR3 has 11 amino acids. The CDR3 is CSARASQVQFF. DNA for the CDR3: TGCAGTGCTAGGGCCTCCCAGGTGCAGTTCTTC.